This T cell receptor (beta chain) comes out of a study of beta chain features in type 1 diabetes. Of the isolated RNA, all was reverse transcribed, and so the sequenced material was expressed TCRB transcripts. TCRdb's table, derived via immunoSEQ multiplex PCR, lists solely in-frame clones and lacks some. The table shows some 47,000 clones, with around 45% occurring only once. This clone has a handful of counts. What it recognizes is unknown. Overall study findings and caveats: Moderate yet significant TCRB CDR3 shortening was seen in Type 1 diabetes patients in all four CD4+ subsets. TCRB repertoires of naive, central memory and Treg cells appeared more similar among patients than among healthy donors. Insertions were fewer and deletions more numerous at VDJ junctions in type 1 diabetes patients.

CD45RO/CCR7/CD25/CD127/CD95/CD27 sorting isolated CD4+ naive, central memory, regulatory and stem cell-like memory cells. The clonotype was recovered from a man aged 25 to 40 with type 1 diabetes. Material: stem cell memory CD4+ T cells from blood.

In nucleotides, the CDR3 is TGTGCCAGCAGTTCCCCAGCTAGCGGGAACACCGGGGAGCTGTTTTTT. This sequence encodes CASSSPASGNTGELFF. The J gene is TRBJ2-2, the V gene TRBV28; 7 nucleotides align to TRBD2. The CDR3 totals 16 residues. Germline lookup yields CDR1 MDHEN and CDR2 SYDVKM. Trimming at V came to 4 bases and at J to 1 base, leaving 6 bases not matched to a gene.